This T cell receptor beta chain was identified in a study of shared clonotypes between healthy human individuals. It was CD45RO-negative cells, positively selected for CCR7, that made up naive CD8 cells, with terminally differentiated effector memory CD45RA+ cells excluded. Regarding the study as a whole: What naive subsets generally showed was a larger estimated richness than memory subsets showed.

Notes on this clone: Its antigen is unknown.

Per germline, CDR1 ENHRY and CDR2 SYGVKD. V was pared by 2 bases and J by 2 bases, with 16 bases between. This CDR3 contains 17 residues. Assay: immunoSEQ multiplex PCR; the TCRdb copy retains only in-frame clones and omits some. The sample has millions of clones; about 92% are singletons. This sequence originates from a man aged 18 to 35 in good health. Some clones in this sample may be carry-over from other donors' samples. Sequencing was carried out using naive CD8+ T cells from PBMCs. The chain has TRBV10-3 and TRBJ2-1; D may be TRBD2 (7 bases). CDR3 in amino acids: CAISEAGGASPYNEQFF. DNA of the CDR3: TGTGCCATCAGTGAGGCTGGGGGGGCAAGCCCCTACAATGAGCAGTTCTTC.